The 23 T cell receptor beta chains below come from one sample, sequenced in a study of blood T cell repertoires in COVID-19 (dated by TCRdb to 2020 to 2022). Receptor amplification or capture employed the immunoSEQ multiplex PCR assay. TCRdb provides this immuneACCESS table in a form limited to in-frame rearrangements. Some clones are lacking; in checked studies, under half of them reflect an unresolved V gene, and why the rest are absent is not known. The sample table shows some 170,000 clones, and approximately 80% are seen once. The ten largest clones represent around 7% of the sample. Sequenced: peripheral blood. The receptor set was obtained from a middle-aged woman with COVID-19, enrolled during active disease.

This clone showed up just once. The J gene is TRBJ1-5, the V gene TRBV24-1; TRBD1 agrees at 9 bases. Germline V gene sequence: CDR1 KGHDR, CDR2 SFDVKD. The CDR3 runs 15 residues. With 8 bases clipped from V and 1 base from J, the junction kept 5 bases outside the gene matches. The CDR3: CATTGTGPSNQPQHF. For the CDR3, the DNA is TGTGCCACCACCGGGACAGGGCCGAGCAATCAGCCCCAGCATTTT.

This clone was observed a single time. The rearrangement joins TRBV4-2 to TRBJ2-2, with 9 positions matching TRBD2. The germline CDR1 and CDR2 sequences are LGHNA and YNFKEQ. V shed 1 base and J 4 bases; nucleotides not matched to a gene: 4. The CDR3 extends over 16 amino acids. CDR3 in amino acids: CASSQVAGDLTGELFF. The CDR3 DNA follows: TGTGCCAGCAGCCAAGTAGCGGGGGACCTCACCGGGGAGCTGTTTTTT.

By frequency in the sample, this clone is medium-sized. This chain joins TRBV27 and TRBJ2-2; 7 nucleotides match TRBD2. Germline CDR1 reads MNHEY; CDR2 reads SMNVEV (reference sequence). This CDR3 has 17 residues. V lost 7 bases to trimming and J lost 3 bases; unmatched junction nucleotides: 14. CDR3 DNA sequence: TGTGCCAGCAAATTAGCCCAGGCTAGCGGAGACACCGGGGAGCTGTTTTTT. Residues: CASKLAQASGDTGELFF.

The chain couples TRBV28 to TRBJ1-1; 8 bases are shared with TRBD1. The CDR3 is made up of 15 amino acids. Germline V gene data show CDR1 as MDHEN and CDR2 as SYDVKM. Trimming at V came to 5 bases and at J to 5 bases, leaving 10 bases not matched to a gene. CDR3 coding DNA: TGTGCCAGCAGTAATCATCAGGGGGCAGGTACTGAAGCTTTCTTT. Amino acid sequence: CASSNHQGAGTEAFF.

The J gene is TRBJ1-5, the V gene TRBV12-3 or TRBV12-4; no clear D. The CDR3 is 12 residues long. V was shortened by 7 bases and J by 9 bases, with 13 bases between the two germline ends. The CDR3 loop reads CASTRDYWPQHF. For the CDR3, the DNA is TGTGCCAGCACGAGGGATTATTGGCCCCAGCATTTT.

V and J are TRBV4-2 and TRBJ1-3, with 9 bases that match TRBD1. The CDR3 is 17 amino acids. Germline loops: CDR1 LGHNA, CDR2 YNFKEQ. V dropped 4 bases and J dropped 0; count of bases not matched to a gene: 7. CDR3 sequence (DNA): TGTGCCAGCAGCCCACGGGACAGGGTTACCTCTGGAAACACCATATATTTT. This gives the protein CASSPRDRVTSGNTIYF.

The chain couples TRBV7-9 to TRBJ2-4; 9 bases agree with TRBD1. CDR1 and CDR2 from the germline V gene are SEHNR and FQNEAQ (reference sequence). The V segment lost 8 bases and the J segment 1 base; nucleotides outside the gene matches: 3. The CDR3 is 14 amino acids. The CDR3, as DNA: TGTGCCAGCGGGGACAGGGTCGCCAAAAACATTCAGTACTTC. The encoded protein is CASGDRVAKNIQYF.

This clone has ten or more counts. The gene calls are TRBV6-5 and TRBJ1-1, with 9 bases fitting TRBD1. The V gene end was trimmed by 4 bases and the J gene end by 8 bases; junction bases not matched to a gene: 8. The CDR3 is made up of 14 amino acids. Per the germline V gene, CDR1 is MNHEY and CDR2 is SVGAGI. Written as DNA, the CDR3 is TGTGCCAGCAGTTTCCAGACAGGGGGTGGCGAAGCTTTCTTT. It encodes CASSFQTGGGEAFF.

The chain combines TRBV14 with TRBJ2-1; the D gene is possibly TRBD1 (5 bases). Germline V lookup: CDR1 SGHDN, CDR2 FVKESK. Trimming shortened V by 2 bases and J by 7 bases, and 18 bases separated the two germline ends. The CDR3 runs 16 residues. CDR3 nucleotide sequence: TGTGCCAGCAGCCAACTCCAGGGATTCGCTGGGAATGAGCAGTTCTTC. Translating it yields CASSQLQGFAGNEQFF.

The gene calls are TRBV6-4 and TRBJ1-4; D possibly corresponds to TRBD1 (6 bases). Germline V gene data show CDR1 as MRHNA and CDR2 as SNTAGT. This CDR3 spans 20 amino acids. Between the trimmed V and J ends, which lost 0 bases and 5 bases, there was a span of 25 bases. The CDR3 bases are TGTGCCAGCAGTGACTCGATCTTTGCAGACAGGAGAAACAAAAATGAAAAACTGTTTTTT. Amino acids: CASSDSIFADRRNKNEKLFF.

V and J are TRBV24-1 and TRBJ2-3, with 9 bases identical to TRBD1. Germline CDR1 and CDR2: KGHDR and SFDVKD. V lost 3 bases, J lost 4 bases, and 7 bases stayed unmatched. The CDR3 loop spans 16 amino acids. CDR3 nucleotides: TGTGCCACCAGTGATAAGGGGACAGGGTATTCAGATACGCAGTATTTT. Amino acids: CATSDKGTGYSDTQYF.

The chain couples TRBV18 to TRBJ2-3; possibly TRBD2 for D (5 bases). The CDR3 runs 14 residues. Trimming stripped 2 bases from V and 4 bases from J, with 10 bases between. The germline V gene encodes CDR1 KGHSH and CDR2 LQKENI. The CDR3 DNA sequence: TGTGCCAGCTCACCAAAAGGACTTGCAGATACGCAGTATTTT. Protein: CASSPKGLADTQYF.

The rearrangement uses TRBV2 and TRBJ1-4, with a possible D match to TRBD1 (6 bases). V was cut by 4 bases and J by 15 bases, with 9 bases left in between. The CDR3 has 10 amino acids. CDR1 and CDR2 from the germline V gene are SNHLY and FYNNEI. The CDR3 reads CASSGAGVFF. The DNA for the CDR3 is TGTGCCAGCAGTGGGGCAGGGGTGTTTTTT.

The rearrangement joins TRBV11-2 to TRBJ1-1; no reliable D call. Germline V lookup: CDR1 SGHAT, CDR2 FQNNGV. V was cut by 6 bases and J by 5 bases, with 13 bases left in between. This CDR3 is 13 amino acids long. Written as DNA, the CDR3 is TGTGCCAGCAGAATTACGGCGGGTACTGAAGCTTTCTTT. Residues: CASRITAGTEAFF.

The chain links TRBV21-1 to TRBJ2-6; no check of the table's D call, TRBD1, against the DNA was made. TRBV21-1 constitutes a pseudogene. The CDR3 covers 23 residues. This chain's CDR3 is CASSKAKRHHGTHNDSGANVLTF. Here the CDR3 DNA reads TGTGCCAGCAGCAAAGCTAAAAGGCATCATGGGACACACAATGACTCTGGGGCCAACGTCCTGACTTTC.

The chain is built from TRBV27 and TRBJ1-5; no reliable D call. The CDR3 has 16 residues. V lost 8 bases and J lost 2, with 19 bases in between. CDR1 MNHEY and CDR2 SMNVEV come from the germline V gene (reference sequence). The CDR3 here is CASPPVRRVGNQPQHF. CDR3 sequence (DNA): TGTGCCAGCCCCCCGGTCAGGCGCGTGGGCAATCAGCCCCAGCATTTT.

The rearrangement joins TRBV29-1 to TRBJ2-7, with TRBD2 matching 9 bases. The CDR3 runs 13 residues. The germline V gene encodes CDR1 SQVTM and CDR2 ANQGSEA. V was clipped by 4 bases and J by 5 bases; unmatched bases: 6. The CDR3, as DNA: TGCAGCGTTGTGGGGGCTAGCGGGAACGAGCAGTACTTC. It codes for CSVVGASGNEQYF.

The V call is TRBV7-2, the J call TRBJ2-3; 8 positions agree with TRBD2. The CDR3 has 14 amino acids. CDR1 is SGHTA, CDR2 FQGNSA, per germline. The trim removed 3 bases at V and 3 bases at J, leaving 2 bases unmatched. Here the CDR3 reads CASSFSGATDTQYF. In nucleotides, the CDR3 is TGTGCCAGCAGCTTTAGCGGGGCTACAGATACGCAGTATTTT.

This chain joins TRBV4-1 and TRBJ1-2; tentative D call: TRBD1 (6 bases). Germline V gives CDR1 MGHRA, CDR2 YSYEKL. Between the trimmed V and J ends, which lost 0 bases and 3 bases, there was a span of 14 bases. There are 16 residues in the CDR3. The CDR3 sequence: CASSQDLKTGHYGYTF. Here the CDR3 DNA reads TGCGCCAGCAGCCAAGATCTGAAGACAGGACACTATGGCTACACCTTC.

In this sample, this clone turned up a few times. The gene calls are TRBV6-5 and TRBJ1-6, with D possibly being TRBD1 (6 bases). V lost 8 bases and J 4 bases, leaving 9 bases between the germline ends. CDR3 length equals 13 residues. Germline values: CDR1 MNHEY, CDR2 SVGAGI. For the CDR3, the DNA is TGTGCCAGCTGGGGGCGGTATAATTCACCCCTCCACTTT. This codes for CASWGRYNSPLHF.

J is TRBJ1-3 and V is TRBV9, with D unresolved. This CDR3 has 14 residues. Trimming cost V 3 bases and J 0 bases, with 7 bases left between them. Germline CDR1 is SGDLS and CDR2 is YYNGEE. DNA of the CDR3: TGTGCCAGCAGCGCTCTTCTCTCTGGAAACACCATATATTTT. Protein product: CASSALLSGNTIYF.

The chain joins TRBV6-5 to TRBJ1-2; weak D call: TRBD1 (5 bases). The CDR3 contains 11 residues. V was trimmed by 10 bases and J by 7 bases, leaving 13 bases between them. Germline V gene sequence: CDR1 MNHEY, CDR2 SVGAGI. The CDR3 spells CAIGGMGGYTF. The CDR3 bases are TGTGCCATCGGGGGTATGGGTGGCTACACCTTC.

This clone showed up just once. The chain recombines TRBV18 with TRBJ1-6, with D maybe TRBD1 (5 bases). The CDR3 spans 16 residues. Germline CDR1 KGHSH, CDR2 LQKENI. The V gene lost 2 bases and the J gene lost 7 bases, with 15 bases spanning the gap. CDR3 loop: CASSPASGRVNSPLHF. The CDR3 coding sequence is TGTGCCAGCTCACCAGCTAGCGGCAGGGTAAATTCACCCCTCCACTTT.